This TCR beta chain was found in a study of post-analysis software for immune sequencing data. Across the whole study: Clinical courses comprised relapsing-remitting, secondary progressive and progressive-relapsing multiple sclerosis. Study results and limitations: About 5 TRBV segments were more frequent in patients than controls; TRBV5-6, TRBV5-1 and TRBV20-1 belonged to this group.

V was pared by 6 bases and J by 7 bases, with 10 bases between. In germline, CDR1 is SGHAT, CDR2 FQNNGV. The CDR3 length is 12 residues. Prepared libraries of TCR beta cDNA carried unique molecular identifiers. MiXCR, applied by TCRdb to the PCR reads, yields one record per CDR3 protein. The sample records roughly 730,000 distinct CDR3 sequences, roughly 30% being singletons. The sample holds a few counts of this clonotype. What it binds is unknown. Sequenced material: blood. The clonotype comes from a girl aged 10 to 17 with multiple sclerosis. The chain uses TRBV11-2 and TRBJ2-1, with a possible D match to TRBD1 (6 bases). In DNA form, the CDR3 reads TGTGCCAGCAGACACACAGGGAATGAGCAGTTCTTC. Amino acid sequence: CASRHTGNEQFF.